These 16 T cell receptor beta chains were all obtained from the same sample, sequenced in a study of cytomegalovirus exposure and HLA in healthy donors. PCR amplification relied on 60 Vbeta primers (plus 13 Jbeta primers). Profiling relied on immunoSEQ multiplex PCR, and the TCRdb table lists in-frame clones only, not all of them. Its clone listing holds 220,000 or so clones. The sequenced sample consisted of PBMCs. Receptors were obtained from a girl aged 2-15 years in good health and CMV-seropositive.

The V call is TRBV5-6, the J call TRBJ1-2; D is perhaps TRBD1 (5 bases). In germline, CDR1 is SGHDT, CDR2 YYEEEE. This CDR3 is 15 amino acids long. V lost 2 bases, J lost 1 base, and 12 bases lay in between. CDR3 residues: CASSLGHELNYGYTF. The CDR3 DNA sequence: TGTGCCAGCAGCTTAGGACACGAGCTTAACTATGGCTACACCTTC.

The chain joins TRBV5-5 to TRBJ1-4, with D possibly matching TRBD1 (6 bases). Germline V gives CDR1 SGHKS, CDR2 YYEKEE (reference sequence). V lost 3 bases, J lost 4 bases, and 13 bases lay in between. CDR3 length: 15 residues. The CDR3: CASSYGQSFNEKLFF. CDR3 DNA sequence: TGTGCCAGCAGCTACGGACAGAGTTTTAATGAAAAACTGTTTTTT.

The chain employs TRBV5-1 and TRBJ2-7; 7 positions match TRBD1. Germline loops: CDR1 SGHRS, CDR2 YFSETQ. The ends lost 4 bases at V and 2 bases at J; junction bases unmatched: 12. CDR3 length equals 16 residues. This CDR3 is CASSPRQGPETYEQYF. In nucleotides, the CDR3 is TGCGCCAGCAGCCCACGACAGGGACCCGAAACCTACGAGCAGTACTTC.

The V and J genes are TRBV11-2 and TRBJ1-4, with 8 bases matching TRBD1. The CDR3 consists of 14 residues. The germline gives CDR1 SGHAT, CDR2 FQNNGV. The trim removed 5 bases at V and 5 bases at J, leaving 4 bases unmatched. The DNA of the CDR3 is TGTGCCAGCAGCGAAGGACAGGGAAATGAAAAACTGTTTTTT. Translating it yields CASSEGQGNEKLFF.

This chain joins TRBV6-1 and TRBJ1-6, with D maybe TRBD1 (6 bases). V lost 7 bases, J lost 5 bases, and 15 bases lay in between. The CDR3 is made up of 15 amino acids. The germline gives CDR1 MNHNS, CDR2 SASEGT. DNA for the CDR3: TGTGCCAGCACCGAACCGACAGGCAATAATTCACCCCTCCACTTT. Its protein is CASTEPTGNNSPLHF.

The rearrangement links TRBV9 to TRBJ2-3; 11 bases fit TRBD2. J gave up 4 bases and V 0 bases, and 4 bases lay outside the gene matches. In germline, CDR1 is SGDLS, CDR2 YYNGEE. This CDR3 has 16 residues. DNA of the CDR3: TGTGCCAGCAGCGTAGAACTAGCGGGAGTTTCAGATACGCAGTATTTT. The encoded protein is CASSVELAGVSDTQYF.

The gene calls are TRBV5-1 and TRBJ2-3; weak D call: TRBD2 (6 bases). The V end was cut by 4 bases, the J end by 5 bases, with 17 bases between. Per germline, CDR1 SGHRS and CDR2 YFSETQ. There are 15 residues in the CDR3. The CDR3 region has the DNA TGCGCCAGCAGCCTTCTAGCGTTAACCCAAGATACGCAGTATTTT. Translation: CASSLLALTQDTQYF.

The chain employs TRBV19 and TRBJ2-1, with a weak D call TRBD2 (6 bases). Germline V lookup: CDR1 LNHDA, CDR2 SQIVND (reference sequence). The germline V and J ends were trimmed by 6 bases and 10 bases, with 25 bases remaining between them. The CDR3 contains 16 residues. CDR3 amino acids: CASSLFGLTPRDEQFF. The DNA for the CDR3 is TGTGCCAGTAGCCTATTTGGACTAACCCCCCGCGACGAGCAGTTCTTC.

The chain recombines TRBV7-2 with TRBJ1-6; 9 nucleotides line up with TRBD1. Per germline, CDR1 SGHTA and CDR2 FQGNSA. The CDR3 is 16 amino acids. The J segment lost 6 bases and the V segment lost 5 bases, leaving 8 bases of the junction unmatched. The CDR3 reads CASSGGTGGSNSPLHF. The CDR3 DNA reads TGTGCCAGCAGCGGGGGAACAGGGGGCAGTAATTCACCCCTCCACTTT.

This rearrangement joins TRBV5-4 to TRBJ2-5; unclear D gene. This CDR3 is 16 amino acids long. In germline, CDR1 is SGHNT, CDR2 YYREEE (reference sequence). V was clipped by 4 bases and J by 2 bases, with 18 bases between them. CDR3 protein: CASSLTYRKVQETQYF. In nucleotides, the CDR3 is TGTGCCAGCAGCCTCACTTACAGAAAAGTACAAGAGACCCAGTACTTC.

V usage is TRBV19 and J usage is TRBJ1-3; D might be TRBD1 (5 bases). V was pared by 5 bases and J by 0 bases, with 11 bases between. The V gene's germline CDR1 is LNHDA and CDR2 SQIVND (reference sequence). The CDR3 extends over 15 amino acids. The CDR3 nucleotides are TGTGCCAGTAGTTCCCGACAGCTCTCTGGAAACACCATATATTTT. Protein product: CASSSRQLSGNTIYF.

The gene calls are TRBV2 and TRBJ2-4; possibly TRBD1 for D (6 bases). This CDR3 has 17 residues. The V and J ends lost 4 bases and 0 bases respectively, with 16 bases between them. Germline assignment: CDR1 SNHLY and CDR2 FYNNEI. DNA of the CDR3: TGTGCCAGCAGTGTGGGATGGCAGGGGTTAGCCAAAAACATTCAGTACTTC. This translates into CASSVGWQGLAKNIQYF.

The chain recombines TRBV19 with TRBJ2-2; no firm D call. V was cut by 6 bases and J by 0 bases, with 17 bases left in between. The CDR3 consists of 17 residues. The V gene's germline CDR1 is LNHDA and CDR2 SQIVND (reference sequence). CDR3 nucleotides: TGTGCCAGTAGCATACGGCGGAGCTCCACGAACACCGGGGAGCTGTTTTTT. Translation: CASSIRRSSTNTGELFF.

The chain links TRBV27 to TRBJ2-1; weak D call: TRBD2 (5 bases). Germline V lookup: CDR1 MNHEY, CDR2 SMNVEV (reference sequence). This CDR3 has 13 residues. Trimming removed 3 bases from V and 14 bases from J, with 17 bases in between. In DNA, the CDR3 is TGTGCCAGCAGTTTGATCGGGCCAACGGAGGAGTTCTTC. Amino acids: CASSLIGPTEEFF.

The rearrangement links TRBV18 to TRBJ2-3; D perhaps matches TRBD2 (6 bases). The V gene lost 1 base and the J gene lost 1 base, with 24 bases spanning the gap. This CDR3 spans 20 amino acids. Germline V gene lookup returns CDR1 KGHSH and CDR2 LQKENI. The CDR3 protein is CASSPRITLPRGDGTDTQYF. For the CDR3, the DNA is TGTGCCAGCTCACCACGGATAACCCTCCCGCGGGGAGACGGCACAGATACGCAGTATTTT. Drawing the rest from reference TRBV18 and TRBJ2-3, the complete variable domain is NAGVMQNPRHLVRRRGQEARLRCSPMKGHSHVYWYRQLPEEGLKFMVYLQKENIIDESGMPKERFSAEFPKEGPSILRIQQVVRGDSAAYFCASSPRITLPRGDGTDTQYFGPGTRLTVL.

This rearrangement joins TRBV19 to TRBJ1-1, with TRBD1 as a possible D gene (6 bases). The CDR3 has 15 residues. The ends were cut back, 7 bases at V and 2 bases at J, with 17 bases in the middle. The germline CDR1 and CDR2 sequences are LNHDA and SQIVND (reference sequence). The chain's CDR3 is CASTILGGPNTEAFF. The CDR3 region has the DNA TGTGCCAGTACCATCCTGGGGGGGCCAAACACTGAAGCTTTCTTT.